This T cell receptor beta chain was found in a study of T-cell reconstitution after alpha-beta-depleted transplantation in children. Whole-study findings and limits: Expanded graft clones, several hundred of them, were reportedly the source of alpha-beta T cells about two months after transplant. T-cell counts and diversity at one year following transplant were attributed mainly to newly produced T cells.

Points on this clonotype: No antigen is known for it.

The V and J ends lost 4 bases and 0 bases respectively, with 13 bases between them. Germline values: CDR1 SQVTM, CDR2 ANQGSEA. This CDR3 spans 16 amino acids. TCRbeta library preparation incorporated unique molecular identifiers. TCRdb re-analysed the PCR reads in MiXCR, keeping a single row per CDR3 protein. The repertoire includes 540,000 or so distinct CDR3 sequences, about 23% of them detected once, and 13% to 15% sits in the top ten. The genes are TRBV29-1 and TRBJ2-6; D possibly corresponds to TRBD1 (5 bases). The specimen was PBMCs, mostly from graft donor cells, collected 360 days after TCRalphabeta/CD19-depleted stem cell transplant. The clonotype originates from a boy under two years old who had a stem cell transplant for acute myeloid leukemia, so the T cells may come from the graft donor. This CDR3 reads CSVGLTEYSGANVLTF. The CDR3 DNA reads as TGCAGCGTTGGGTTGACAGAATACTCTGGGGCCAACGTCCTGACTTTC.